Sequencing of this TCR beta chain was carried out in a study of shared clonotypes between healthy human individuals. Researchers ran the assay at a deep level. An even split of each subset's genomic DNA across several immunoSEQ plates was performed. The protocol was immunoSEQ multiplex PCR, while the TCRdb copy is restricted to in-frame clones and leaves out a portion. The table shows roughly 2.4 million clones, with under 97% occurring only once. Germline CDR1 reads MNHEY; CDR2 reads SVGAGI. Trimming stripped 8 bases from V and 1 base from J, with 14 bases between. The CDR3 consists of 14 residues. The receptor was derived from a man younger than 30 in good health. This chain joins TRBV6-5 and TRBJ1-1; a possible D gene is TRBD1 (6 bases). The sequenced sample was naive CD4+ T cells sorted from blood. Subset: CD45RA+ positively selected. The CDR3 DNA is TGTGCCAGCTTAGGGGGGCTCGGGAACACTGAAGCTTTCTTT. Translation: CASLGGLGNTEAFF.